The 21 T cell receptor beta chains below all came from one sample that was sequenced in a study of shared clonotypes between healthy human individuals. The assay was immunoSEQ multiplex PCR, and TCRdb's table has in-frame clones only and misses some. The data contain approximately 1,000,000 clones, more than 75% of them singletons. Sequencing input: memory CD4+ T cells from PBMCs. Subset: CD45RA-negative fraction. These receptors came from a young man in good health. Some clones in this sample may be carry-over from other donors' samples.

The rearrangement joins TRBV4-2 to TRBJ1-5, with D uncertain. The CDR3 spans 15 residues. The germline CDR1 and CDR2 sequences are LGHNA and YNFKEQ. With 0 bases removed from V and 7 bases from J, the gap between germline ends came to 13 bases. The DNA of the CDR3 is TGTGCCAGCAGCCAAGATATTCTCTTGGAACAGCCCCAGCATTTT. Protein: CASSQDILLEQPQHF.

The rearrangement uses TRBV25-1 and TRBJ1-2, with 12 bases fitting TRBD1. Trimming at V came to 4 bases and at J to 7 bases, leaving 13 bases not matched to a gene. There are 17 residues in the CDR3. The V gene's germline CDR1 is MGHDK and CDR2 SYGVNS. CDR3 sequence: CASSGAGTGGGISGYTF. Written as DNA, the CDR3 is TGTGCCAGCAGTGGTGCCGGGACAGGGGGCGGAATAAGTGGCTACACCTTC.

This rearrangement joins TRBV11-1 to TRBJ2-3; 8 nucleotides match TRBD2. Germline V gives CDR1 SGHAT, CDR2 FQDESV (reference sequence). Trimming removed 4 bases from V and 5 bases from J; junction bases left unmatched: 5. The CDR3 length is 14 residues. CDR3 coding DNA: TGTGCCAGCAGCTCCTTAGCGGGATTAGATACGCAGTATTTT. Protein sequence: CASSSLAGLDTQYF.

This clone was seen just once. The chain recombines TRBV2 with TRBJ1-3; unclear D gene. This CDR3 contains 12 residues. With 6 bases removed from V and 9 bases from J, the gap between germline ends came to 12 bases. CDR1 is SNHLY and CDR2 is FYNNEI in the germline V gene. CDR3 nucleotide sequence: TGTGCCAGCAGCGGGTGGGCGGTCACCATATATTTT. Translating it yields CASSGWAVTIYF.

The chain couples TRBV5-1 to TRBJ2-2, with 11 bases fitting TRBD1. J lost 9 bases, V lost 0 bases, and 1 base had no gene match. Germline V gene data show CDR1 as SGHRS and CDR2 as YFSETQ. The CDR3 consists of 14 residues. The CDR3 here is CASSLGTGGWELFF. CDR3 coding DNA: TGCGCCAGCAGCTTGGGGACAGGGGGCTGGGAGCTGTTTTTT.

This chain uses TRBV14 with TRBJ1-5; D might be TRBD1 (6 bases). The length of the CDR3 is 16 residues. CDR1 and CDR2 from the germline V gene are SGHDN and FVKESK. V dropped 3 bases and J dropped 1 base, with 13 bases sitting between them. The CDR3 spells CASSQNRVGSNQPQHF. The CDR3 nucleotides are TGTGCCAGCAGCCAGAACAGGGTTGGGAGCAATCAGCCCCAGCATTTT.

The chain employs TRBV7-9 and TRBJ2-5; D may match TRBD1 or TRBD2 (5 bases each). Germline V gene lookup returns CDR1 SEHNR and CDR2 FQNEAQ (reference sequence). Trimming cost V 3 bases and J 5 bases, with 7 bases left between them. The CDR3 length is 12 residues. In nucleotides, the CDR3 is TGTGCCAGCAGCTTGGGACGTGAGACCCAGTACTTC. Protein sequence: CASSLGRETQYF.

As to this clone: This CDR3 is also generated by other DNA sequences in the sample. V usage is TRBV5-1 and J usage is TRBJ2-3; 9 bases match TRBD1. Germline trimming cut 3 bases from V and 1 base from J; bases unmatched to any gene: 3. This CDR3 region has 15 residues. The germline gives CDR1 SGHRS, CDR2 YFSETQ. CDR3 in amino acids: CASSSGQGGTDTQYF. As DNA, the CDR3 is TGCGCCAGCAGCTCGGGACAGGGCGGCACAGATACGCAGTATTTT.

The rearrangement links TRBV7-2 to TRBJ2-5; D is unresolved. V lost 0 bases, J lost 2 bases, and 7 bases lay in between. Germline V gene sequence: CDR1 SGHTA, CDR2 FQGNSA. The CDR3 contains 14 residues. CDR3 protein: CASSLAQYQETQYF. The CDR3 bases are TGTGCCAGCAGCTTAGCACAGTATCAAGAGACCCAGTACTTC.

As for this clone: Other DNA sequences in this specimen translate into the identical CDR3. The chain has TRBV19 and TRBJ1-1, with TRBD1 identical over 10 bases. Germline V gene sequence: CDR1 LNHDA, CDR2 SQIVND (reference sequence). The V and J ends lost 6 bases and 5 bases, in that order; junction bases with no gene match: 3. This CDR3 region has 13 residues. CDR3 DNA: TGTGCCAGTAGAGGACAGGGGGTGACTGAAGCTTTCTTT. It translates to CASRGQGVTEAFF.

The rearrangement joins TRBV6-5 to TRBJ2-7; TRBD2 matches 7 bases. The V gene end was trimmed by 2 bases and the J gene end by 0 bases; junction bases not matched to a gene: 4. The germline gives CDR1 MNHEY, CDR2 SVGAGI. The CDR3 sequence is 15 residues long. In nucleotides, the CDR3 is TGTGCCAGCAGTTACGCTAGCGGAATCTCCTACGAGCAGTACTTC. Protein sequence: CASSYASGISYEQYF.

The gene calls are TRBV5-1 and TRBJ2-1, with D possibly being TRBD1 (7 bases). Germline assignment: CDR1 SGHRS and CDR2 YFSETQ. The V end lost 2 bases, the J end lost 2 bases, and 8 bases lay between the germline ends. The CDR3 runs to 14 residues. Written as DNA, the CDR3 is TGCGCCAGCAGCTTCAGGGGGGCCTACAATGAGCAGTTCTTC. It translates to CASSFRGAYNEQFF. The whole variable domain, filled in from reference TRBV5-1 and TRBJ2-1, reads KAGVTQTPRYLIKTRGQQVTLSCSPISGHRSVSWYQQTPGQGLQFLFEYFSETQRNKGNFPGRFSGRQFSNSRSEMNVSTLELGDSALYLCASSFRGAYNEQFFGPGTRLTVL.

This clone has just a few counts. This chain connects TRBV7-2 to TRBJ2-5; D remains unclear. Germline V gene lookup returns CDR1 SGHTA and CDR2 FQGNSA. The CDR3 extends over 11 amino acids. Trimming stripped 5 bases from V and 7 bases from J, with 8 bases between. The CDR3 reads CASSPRGTQYF. DNA of the CDR3: TGTGCCAGCAGCCCTCGCGGGACCCAGTACTTC.

This clone has a count of ten or more. The chain links TRBV5-6 to TRBJ2-3; D is possibly TRBD1 (5 bases). Germline V gene lookup returns CDR1 SGHDT and CDR2 YYEEEE. Trimming removed 1 base at V and 6 bases at J, with 9 bases between. The CDR3 is 13 residues long. The CDR3 protein is CASSLIAGDTQYF. Here the CDR3 DNA reads TGTGCCAGCAGCTTGATCGCAGGGGATACGCAGTATTTT.

This clone showed up just once. Other DNA sequences in the same sample also yield this CDR3. This chain joins TRBV30 and TRBJ1-3, with D unresolved. The CDR3 contains 13 residues. V gave up 5 bases and J gave up 0 bases, with 8 bases separating them. The V gene's germline CDR1 is GTSNPN and CDR2 SVGIG (reference sequence). The CDR3 nucleotides read TGTGCCTGGGGCAGAGGCTCTGGAAACACCATATATTTT. Translation: CAWGRGSGNTIYF.

V usage is TRBV25-1 and J usage is TRBJ1-2; a weak D match, TRBD1 (5 bases). Germline CDR1 MGHDK, CDR2 SYGVNS. Deletions cut 5 bases from V and 4 bases from J, with 11 bases between. The CDR3 is 13 amino acids. This CDR3 reads CASSRAGPYGYTF. The CDR3 DNA reads TGTGCCAGCAGTCGAGCAGGGCCCTATGGCTACACCTTC.

The CDR3 nucleotides are TGTGCCAGCAACAGGGGCCGCTACGAGCAGTACTTC. Protein sequence: CASNRGRYEQYF. The V and J genes are TRBV5-6 and TRBJ2-7; the match to TRBD1 covers 7 bases. Trimming cost V 6 bases and J 3 bases; bases outside gene matches: 3. Germline assignment: CDR1 SGHDT and CDR2 YYEEEE. CDR3 length: 12 amino acids.

V is TRBV11-1 and J is TRBJ2-5; 7 positions match TRBD2. Germline CDR1 reads SGHAT; CDR2 reads FQDESV (reference sequence). Trimming cost V 3 bases and J 9 bases; bases outside gene matches: 13. The CDR3 has 15 residues. For the CDR3, the DNA is TGTGCCAGCAGCTTTCGACTAGCCCCGCGAGGGCCCCAGTACTTC. Translating it yields CASSFRLAPRGPQYF.

The CDR3 here is CASSPRQGAGEKLFF. The CDR3 nucleotides read TGTGCCAGCAGCCCCCGGCAGGGGGCAGGGGAAAAACTGTTTTTT. This chain uses TRBV7-6 with TRBJ1-4, with 8 bases matching TRBD1. This CDR3 region has 15 residues. The germline V gene has CDR1 SGHVS and CDR2 FNYEAQ. J gave up 8 bases and V 5 bases, and 10 bases lay outside the gene matches.

The V call is TRBV5-1, the J call TRBJ2-2, with TRBD2 as a possible D gene (6 bases). The CDR3 extends over 16 amino acids. Germline V lookup: CDR1 SGHRS, CDR2 YFSETQ. Trimming cost V 1 base and J 4 bases, with 14 bases left between them. CDR3 sequence (DNA): TGCGCCAGCAGCTTGTTGGAGGGGCGAAGCACCGGGGAGCTGTTTTTT. This codes for CASSLLEGRSTGELFF.

This clone was seen a handful of times. The chain recombines TRBV18 with TRBJ1-1; D unresolved. The CDR3 has 13 residues. In germline, CDR1 is KGHSH, CDR2 LQKENI. V dropped 2 bases and J dropped 1 base, with 5 bases sitting between them. CDR3 sequence reads: CASSPGKNTEAFF. DNA for the CDR3: TGTGCCAGCTCACCAGGGAAGAACACTGAAGCTTTCTTT. Combining the CDR3 with reference TRBV18 and TRBJ1-1 gives the whole variable domain NAGVMQNPRHLVRRRGQEARLRCSPMKGHSHVYWYRQLPEEGLKFMVYLQKENIIDESGMPKERFSAEFPKEGPSILRIQQVVRGDSAAYFCASSPGKNTEAFFGQGTRLTVV.